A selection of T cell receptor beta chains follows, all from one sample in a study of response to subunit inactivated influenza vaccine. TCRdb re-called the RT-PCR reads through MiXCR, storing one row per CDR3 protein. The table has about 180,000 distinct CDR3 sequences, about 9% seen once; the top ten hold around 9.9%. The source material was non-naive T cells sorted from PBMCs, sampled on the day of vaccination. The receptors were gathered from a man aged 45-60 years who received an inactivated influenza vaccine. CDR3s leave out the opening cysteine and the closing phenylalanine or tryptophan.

ATTSDTDTQY TRBV6-5
ASRVGTGGPTGELF TRBV7-3
ASSFGDRGYGYT TRBV5-1
ASSLLPNTEAF TRBV27
SASGRLSSYNEQF TRBV20-1
ASSLHEGEQF TRBV11-3
SARQVLHEQY TRBV20-1
ASSLEPHLNEQF TRBV5-1
ASTKRDINQPQH TRBV6-1
SVEQAGVGTYNEQF TRBV29-1
ATKIQVSGELF TRBV19
ASSLGQGHQPQH TRBV28
ASSRTGFFGYT TRBV5-8
ASSQGLSETQY TRBV4-3
ASSQGTGFGQDTQY TRBV4-2
ASSGVGPTYEQY TRBV25-1